This T cell receptor (beta chain) was retrieved from a study of blood T cell repertoires in COVID-19. Sequenced by immunoSEQ multiplex PCR; TCRdb stores in-frame clones only, minus some. Of about 250,000 clones detected, 86% appear once; the ten largest clones hold 5% to 7%. The sample was peripheral blood. This clonotype was sampled from a woman aged 80 or older with COVID-19, enrolled during active disease.

As DNA, the CDR3 is TGTGCCAGTAGCACCTTAGCGGGGGGCTCTTACAATGAGCAGTTCTTC. It is translated as CASSTLAGGSYNEQFF. V is TRBV19 and J is TRBJ2-1, with 10 bases aligning to TRBD2. Germline V gene data show CDR1 as LNHDA and CDR2 as SQIVND (reference sequence). The length of the CDR3 is 16 residues. V shed 6 bases and J 4 bases; nucleotides not matched to a gene: 9.